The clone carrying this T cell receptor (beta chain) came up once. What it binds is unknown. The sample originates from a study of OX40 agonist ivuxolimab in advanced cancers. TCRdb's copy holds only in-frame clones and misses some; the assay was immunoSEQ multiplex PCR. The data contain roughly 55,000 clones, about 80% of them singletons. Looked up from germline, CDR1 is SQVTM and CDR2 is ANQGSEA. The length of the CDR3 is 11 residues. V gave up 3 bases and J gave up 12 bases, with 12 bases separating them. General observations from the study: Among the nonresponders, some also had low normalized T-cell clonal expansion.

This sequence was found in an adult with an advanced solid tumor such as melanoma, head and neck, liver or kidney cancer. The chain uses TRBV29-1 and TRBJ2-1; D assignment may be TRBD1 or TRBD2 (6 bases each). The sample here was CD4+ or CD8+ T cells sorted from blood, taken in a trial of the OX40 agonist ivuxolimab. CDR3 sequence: CSVEWGARQFF. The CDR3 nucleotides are TGCAGCGTTGAGTGGGGGGCGAGGCAGTTCTTC.